This TCR beta chain was identified during a study of cytomegalovirus exposure and HLA in healthy donors. Study-wide context: A prior analysis found fewer than 120 million unique TCR beta sequences from approximately 200 million T cells. Points from the study as a whole: Reportedly, a later analysis found an Asian-associated ancestry cluster had fewer N-insertions than the approximately 600-donor mean. The CMV antigen specificity of a few CMV-associated chains was confirmed through in vitro analysis.

As concerns this clone: Antigen: not known.

The PCR contained 60 Vbeta and 13 Jbeta primers. Clones were read by immunoSEQ multiplex PCR, and TCRdb kept only the in-frame ones, dropping some. The sample comprises more than 100,000 clones, around 74% of which are singletons, and over 25% rests with the top ten. This CDR3 has 16 residues. V was shortened by 5 bases and J by 0 bases, with 14 bases between the two germline ends. Germline CDR1 and CDR2: GTSNPN and SVGIG (reference sequence). V is TRBV30 and J is TRBJ2-6, with D tentatively TRBD1 (5 bases). Sequenced sample: PBMCs. This sequence originates from a man in his 60s in good health and CMV-seropositive. CDR3: CAWDSTVLSGANVLTF. CDR3 nucleotide sequence: TGTGCCTGGGACTCGACAGTCCTCTCTGGGGCCAACGTCCTGACTTTC.